A single sample is the source of the 27 T cell receptor beta chains below, sequenced in a study of blood T cell repertoires in COVID-19. Only in-frame clones appear in the TCRdb table, and some are missing; sequencing was by immunoSEQ multiplex PCR. This repertoire shows hundreds of thousands of clones, 75% to 90% found once; its top ten account for roughly 0.69%. The sample comprised peripheral blood. The receptors shown here come from a man aged 35 to 55 with acute or convalescent COVID-19.

The chain links TRBV6-5 to TRBJ1-2; 7 bases fit TRBD1. Germline V CDR1 and CDR2: MNHEY, SVGAGI. There are 14 residues in the CDR3. Unmatched junction bases numbered 6, after V lost 6 bases and J lost 2 bases. CDR3 DNA sequence: TGTGCCAGCAGCAAAGAACAGGGGAACTATGGCTACACCTTC. Its translation: CASSKEQGNYGYTF.

The chain joins TRBV21-1 to TRBJ2-7; the table gives TRBD2 as D, unverified against the DNA. TRBV21-1 is tagged as a pseudogene. CDR3 length: 19 residues. The CDR3 DNA reads TGTGCCAGCAGCAAAGAAAGAGGCCTTCTAGCGGCCACCTCCTACGAGCAGTACTTC. Amino acids: CASSKERGLLAATSYEQYF.

The chain joins TRBV3-1 (or the pseudogene TRBV3-2) to TRBJ2-3; the match to TRBD2 covers 12 bases. The CDR3 spans 19 residues. Per the germline V gene, CDR1 is LGHDT and CDR2 is YNNKEL (reference sequence). J lost 1 base, V lost 0 bases, and 8 bases had no gene match. The DNA for the CDR3 is TGTGCCAGCAGCCAAGAGGGACTAGCGGGCCCTTACGGCACAGATACGCAGTATTTT. It codes for CASSQEGLAGPYGTDTQYF.

V and J are TRBV19 and TRBJ2-1, with unresolved D. CDR3 length: 15 residues. V lost 5 bases to trimming and J lost 2 bases, with 13 bases between them. CDR1 is LNHDA, CDR2 SQIVND, per germline (reference sequence). CDR3 protein: CASSLVGVTYNEQFF. CDR3 sequence (DNA): TGTGCCAGTAGTCTAGTCGGAGTGACCTACAATGAGCAGTTCTTC.

Here the CDR3 DNA reads TGCAGCGTTGAAGGGGGGGGGCGGACCCAGTACTTC. This translates into CSVEGGGRTQYF. V usage is TRBV29-1 and J usage is TRBJ2-5, with TRBD2 as a possible D gene (7 bases). Between the trimmed V and J ends, which lost 1 base and 7 bases, there was a span of 10 bases. Germline CDR1 and CDR2: SQVTM and ANQGSEA. The CDR3 has 12 amino acids.

The chain carries TRBV27 and TRBJ2-2; a possible D gene is TRBD2 (5 bases). Trimming left V 11 bases short and J 6 bases short, with 13 bases between. Germline values: CDR1 MNHEY, CDR2 SMNVEV (reference sequence). The length of the CDR3 is 12 residues. CDR3 in amino acids: CAETKPPGELFF. Written as DNA, the CDR3 is TGTGCCGAGACTAAACCCCCCGGGGAGCTGTTTTTT.

The V and J genes are TRBV15 and TRBJ2-6, with TRBD1 matching 9 bases. There are 19 residues in the CDR3. Germline loops: CDR1 LNHNV, CDR2 YYDKDF (reference sequence). Trimming removed 5 bases from V and 2 bases from J; junction bases left unmatched: 13. CDR3 protein: CATSGLRQGGPPGANVLTF. Written as DNA, the CDR3 is TGTGCCACCAGCGGGTTAAGACAGGGGGGCCCTCCTGGGGCCAACGTCCTGACTTTC.

The chain employs TRBV7-9 and TRBJ1-6; TRBD1 is a possible D gene (5 bases). V was clipped by 5 bases and J by 10 bases, with 24 bases between them. CDR1 and CDR2 from the germline V gene are SEHNR and FQNEAQ (reference sequence). The CDR3 runs 17 residues. CDR3 protein: CASSEAPGRPGRSPLHF. The CDR3 DNA follows: TGTGCCAGCAGCGAAGCCCCAGGGAGGCCTGGGAGATCACCCCTCCACTTT.

J is TRBJ2-2 and V is TRBV28; 10 bases map to TRBD2. Unmatched junction bases numbered 1, after V lost 8 bases and J lost 1 base. Germline V gene lookup returns CDR1 MDHEN and CDR2 SYDVKM. The CDR3 runs 14 residues. DNA of the CDR3: TGTGCCAGCCTAGCGGGGGAGAACACCGGGGAGCTGTTTTTT. Protein product: CASLAGENTGELFF.

The rearrangement uses TRBV4-3 and TRBJ1-3; the D is unclear. The CDR3 totals 15 residues. V was trimmed by 0 bases and J by 2 bases, leaving 8 bases between them. Germline loops: CDR1 LGHNA, CDR2 YSLEER. The CDR3 region is CASSQDRTPGNTIYF. The CDR3 nucleotides are TGCGCCAGCAGCCAAGACAGAACACCTGGAAACACCATATATTTT.

This chain joins TRBV6-2 or TRBV6-3 and TRBJ2-1; weak D call: TRBD2 (5 bases). Trimming cost V 2 bases and J 7 bases, with 21 bases left between them. Looked up from germline, CDR1 is MNHEY and CDR2 is SVGEGT. This CDR3 region has 17 residues. CDR3 coding DNA: TGTGCCAGCAGTTACAAGGCGGGTCAGAATATTAATAATGAGCAGTTCTTC. This sequence encodes CASSYKAGQNINNEQFF.

This chain uses TRBV6-2 or TRBV6-3 with TRBJ1-1; D is ambiguous. The V and J ends lost 2 bases and 4 bases respectively, with 14 bases between them. Germline CDR1 is MNHEY and CDR2 is SVGEGT. This CDR3 comprises 15 residues. CDR3 bases: TGTGCCAGCAGTTACCACCTAGCAGGTACCACTGAAGCTTTCTTT. This codes for CASSYHLAGTTEAFF.

J is TRBJ1-5 and V is TRBV5-1; no clear D gene. CDR1 and CDR2 from the germline V gene are SGHRS and YFSETQ. The CDR3 length is 14 residues. Between the trimmed V and J ends, which lost 0 bases and 8 bases, there was a span of 12 bases. Here the CDR3 reads CASSLVSGLEPQHF. CDR3 sequence (DNA): TGCGCCAGCAGCTTGGTTTCGGGTTTGGAGCCCCAGCATTTT.

The genes are TRBV4-3 and TRBJ1-4, with 10 bases that match TRBD1. The CDR3 totals 17 residues. CDR1 is LGHNA and CDR2 is YSLEER in the germline V gene. Unmatched junction bases numbered 9, after V lost 5 bases and J lost 3 bases. As DNA, the CDR3 is TGCGCCAGCAGCTCCAGACAGGGGGCTGTAGCTAATGAAAAACTGTTTTTT. Encoded protein: CASSSRQGAVANEKLFF.

The chain couples TRBV27 to TRBJ2-7, with 10 bases that match TRBD1. Losses at the gene ends were 6 bases for V and 6 bases for J; bases not matched to a gene: 14. Germline assignment: CDR1 MNHEY and CDR2 SMNVEV (reference sequence). This CDR3 region has 16 residues. CDR3 protein: CASSLEWDRGYSEQYF. Written as DNA, the CDR3 is TGTGCCAGCAGCCTAGAGTGGGACAGGGGCTATTCCGAGCAGTACTTC.

The V call is TRBV5-1, the J call TRBJ2-5, with unresolved D. This CDR3 has 14 amino acids. V dropped 3 bases and J dropped 3 bases, with 12 bases sitting between them. Per germline, CDR1 SGHRS and CDR2 YFSETQ. The DNA for the CDR3 is TGCGCCAGCAGCTCCCATCAATTTGAAGAGACCCAGTACTTC. Amino acids: CASSSHQFEETQYF.

V gene TRBV5-1 combines with J gene TRBJ1-3, with a possible D match to TRBD1 (6 bases). V shed 3 bases and J shed 0 bases, with 10 bases lying between them. There are 15 residues in the CDR3. The germline gives CDR1 SGHRS, CDR2 YFSETQ. In DNA, the CDR3 is TGCGCCAGCAGCTCACAGGGAATCTCTGGAAACACCATATATTTT. Amino acids: CASSSQGISGNTIYF.

The rearrangement links TRBV5-1 to TRBJ2-7, with 9 nucleotides matching TRBD1. With V trimmed by 3 bases and J by 5 bases, 9 bases remained unmatched. CDR3 length: 15 residues. The germline gives CDR1 SGHRS, CDR2 YFSETQ. CDR3 nucleotides: TGCGCCAGCAGCTATCCGGGACAGGGAGTCCACGAGCAGTACTTC. Translation gives CASSYPGQGVHEQYF.

The chain employs TRBV6-4 and TRBJ1-2, with 8 nucleotides matching TRBD1. The CDR3 has 16 residues. The germline gives CDR1 MRHNA, CDR2 SNTAGT. Losses at the gene ends were 1 base for V and 6 bases for J; bases not matched to a gene: 10. The CDR3 nucleotides are TGTGCCAGCAGTGACTTCAACCAGGGGGCGAAAAATGGCTACACCTTC. As protein: CASSDFNQGAKNGYTF.

With regard to this clone: The junction departs from the called germline gene at one end, perhaps through a read error. CDR3 region: CASSYSAGPGHTEAFF. The DNA for the CDR3 is TGTGCCAGCAGCTACTCAGCTGGACCAGGGCACACTGAAGCTTTCTTT. The chain carries TRBV6-5 and TRBJ1-1; maybe TRBD1 (5 bases). The CDR3 runs 16 residues. Looked up from germline, CDR1 is MNHEY and CDR2 is SVGAGI.

V gene TRBV10-1 combines with J gene TRBJ1-5; D gene uncertain. The CDR3 sequence is 15 residues long. V lost 8 bases to trimming and J lost 5 bases, with 19 bases between them. The germline gives CDR1 WNHNN, CDR2 SYGVQD (reference sequence). Here the CDR3 DNA reads TGCGCCAGCCTCATGCGGATGCGAGAGGATCAGCCCCAGCATTTT. Its translation is CASLMRMREDQPQHF.

The rearrangement uses TRBV11-2 and TRBJ1-1; the D gene is possibly TRBD1 (5 bases). V gave up 5 bases and J gave up 1 base, with 14 bases separating them. This CDR3 has 15 residues. Germline assignment: CDR1 SGHAT and CDR2 FQNNGV. CDR3 coding DNA: TGTGCCAGCAGCACCTCCAGGGTTGGGAACACTGAAGCTTTCTTT. Translating gives CASSTSRVGNTEAFF.

The chain joins TRBV9 to TRBJ1-2; D might be TRBD1 (5 bases). CDR3 length equals 15 residues. Trimming shortened V by 4 bases and J by 8 bases, and 21 bases separated the two germline ends. CDR1 SGDLS and CDR2 YYNGEE come from the germline V gene. CDR3 in amino acids: CASSRYGREGKGYTF. CDR3 sequence (DNA): TGTGCCAGCAGCCGCTACGGCAGGGAGGGGAAAGGCTACACCTTC.

V gene TRBV28 combines with J gene TRBJ2-7; D remains unclear. Germline assignment: CDR1 MDHEN and CDR2 SYDVKM. V was pared by 2 bases and J by 5 bases, with 13 bases between. There are 14 residues in the CDR3. The CDR3 spells CASSLEVGGNEQYF. The CDR3 DNA reads as TGTGCCAGCAGTTTAGAGGTGGGTGGAAACGAGCAGTACTTC.

V usage is TRBV5-6 and J usage is TRBJ2-2, with TRBD2 matching 9 bases. This CDR3 comprises 14 residues. Per germline, CDR1 SGHDT and CDR2 YYEEEE. V trimming: 5 bases; J trimming: 6 bases; junction bases outside the gene matches: 5. This CDR3 reads CASRYWTSAGELFF. The DNA of the CDR3 is TGTGCCAGCAGGTATTGGACTAGCGCCGGGGAGCTGTTTTTT.

This chain joins TRBV19 and TRBJ2-4, with D unresolved. The CDR3 spans 12 residues. The ends were cut back, 8 bases at V and 1 base at J, with 6 bases in the middle. Germline CDR1 LNHDA, CDR2 SQIVND (reference sequence). CDR3: CASGAAKNIQYF. As DNA, the CDR3 is TGTGCCAGTGGAGCGGCCAAAAACATTCAGTACTTC.

This chain uses TRBV28 with TRBJ2-7; 7 nucleotides match TRBD2. The CDR3 extends over 13 amino acids. Per the germline V gene, CDR1 is MDHEN and CDR2 is SYDVKM. After removal of 2 bases from V and 6 bases from J, the junction contained 4 bases not matched to a gene. The CDR3 sequence is CASSLRGTIEQYF. The CDR3 DNA reads TGTGCCAGCAGTTTACGTGGGACTATCGAGCAGTACTTC. Full variable domain (rest looked up from reference TRBV28 and TRBJ2-7): DVKVTQSSRYLVKRTGEKVFLECVQDMDHENMFWYRQDPGLGLRLIYFSYDVKMKEKGDIPEGYSVSREKKERFSLILESASTNQTSMYLCASSLRGTIEQYFGPGTRLTVT.